The 26 T cell receptor beta chains in this list originate from one sample, sequenced in a study of T cell repertoires in cytomegalovirus infection. TCRdb processed the reads anew with MiXCR; each CDR3 protein has one entry. The profile covers hundreds of thousands of distinct CDR3 sequences, with roughly 15% appearing a single time and approximately 12% taken by the ten largest. The sequencing input was PBMCs. These receptors were taken from a human donor in good health (CMV status not recorded). Some clones in this sample may be carry-over from other donors' samples.

This chain uses TRBV20-1 with TRBJ1-5; 7 nucleotides line up with TRBD1. The germline CDR1 and CDR2 sequences are DFQATT and SNEGSKA (reference sequence). This CDR3 is built from 16 residues. The trim removed 3 bases at V and 5 bases at J, leaving 13 bases unmatched. The CDR3 DNA is TGCAGTGCTAGGAAAACAGGGGTTGCTGATCATCAGCCCCAGCATTTT. This sequence encodes CSARKTGVADHQPQHF.

This clonotype was seen many times. This CDR3 is CASSEARATYKDEQFF. The CDR3 DNA is TGTGCCAGCAGTGAAGCTCGGGCAACTTACAAGGATGAGCAGTTCTTC. The gene calls are TRBV6-1 and TRBJ2-1; D gene uncertain. The germline CDR1 and CDR2 sequences are MNHNS and SASEGT. V was pared by 0 bases and J by 8 bases, with 17 bases between. The CDR3 sequence is 16 residues long.

This clonotype was observed a few times. This sequence joins TRBV7-2 and TRBJ2-3; 7 bases are shared with TRBD2. Germline assignment: CDR1 SGHTA and CDR2 FQGNSA. The CDR3 runs to 17 residues. After removal of 1 base from V and 2 bases from J, the junction contained 9 bases not matched to a gene. The CDR3 region is CASSLGPRGLTTDTQYF. The DNA of the CDR3 is TGTGCCAGCAGCTTAGGCCCTCGGGGACTAACCACAGATACGCAGTATTTT.

In its sample, this clonotype was seen a few times. The chain links TRBV7-6 to TRBJ2-4; no clear D gene. The CDR3 has 14 residues. Germline CDR1 and CDR2: SGHVS and FNYEAQ. V was cut by 1 base and J by 5 bases, with 9 bases left in between. The CDR3 DNA reads as TGTGCCAGCAGCTTAGGGCAGTCCCAAAACATTCAGTACTTC. Translation: CASSLGQSQNIQYF.

This clonotype was counted only a few times. This rearrangement joins TRBV27 to TRBJ1-2; no firm D call. This CDR3 is 15 amino acids long. Germline V gene data show CDR1 as MNHEY and CDR2 as SMNVEV (reference sequence). The V end was cut by 0 bases, the J end by 6 bases, with 14 bases between. The CDR3 bases are TGTGCCAGCAGTTTATCAGGCAACCCGGCGGATGGCTACACCTTC. Translation: CASSLSGNPADGYTF.

This clonotype appeared a few times. The chain has TRBV24-1 and TRBJ1-1; TRBD1 agrees at 8 bases. The CDR3 is made up of 15 amino acids. CDR1 and CDR2 from the germline V gene are KGHDR and SFDVKD. J gave up 6 bases and V 4 bases, and 9 bases lay outside the gene matches. CDR3: CATSDPDRGISEAFF. As DNA, the CDR3 is TGTGCCACCAGTGACCCCGACAGGGGAATATCTGAAGCTTTCTTT.

The V gene is TRBV12-3 or TRBV12-4, the J gene TRBJ1-2; no reliable D call. This CDR3 comprises 16 residues. Trimming pared 5 bases from V and 4 bases from J, leaving 20 bases between. The chain's CDR3 is CASSMELDPVVYGYTF. CDR3 coding DNA: TGTGCCAGCAGTATGGAGCTCGACCCTGTTGTCTATGGCTACACCTTC.

This clonotype was seen only a few times. The chain carries TRBV25-1 and TRBJ2-1; D not resolved. V gave up 5 bases and J gave up 8 bases, with 22 bases separating them. This CDR3 is built from 16 residues. CDR1 and CDR2 (germline): MGHDK, SYGVNS. CDR3 loop: CASSLLIVPGGDEQFF. CDR3 sequence (DNA): TGTGCCAGCAGTCTCCTAATAGTCCCTGGCGGCGATGAGCAGTTCTTC.

This clonotype has ten or more counts. The chain's CDR3 is CASSLKRTPVGYEQYF. The CDR3 coding sequence is TGTGCCAGCAGCTTAAAAAGAACCCCAGTAGGCTACGAGCAGTACTTC. The chain employs TRBV11-1 and TRBJ2-7; no definite D call. CDR1 and CDR2 from the germline V gene are SGHAT and FQDESV (reference sequence). The CDR3 is 16 amino acids. With 2 bases removed from V and 3 bases from J, the gap between germline ends came to 17 bases.

Ten or more counts support this clonotype. The genes are TRBV5-8 and TRBJ1-2, with 8 bases fitting TRBD1. The CDR3 length is 15 residues. Per the germline V gene, CDR1 is SGHTS and CDR2 is YDEGEE. Losses at the gene ends were 3 bases for V and 4 bases for J; bases not matched to a gene: 8. Here the CDR3 DNA reads TGTGCCAGCAGCTCCACCGGGACAGGAAGCTATGGCTACACCTTC. Translation: CASSSTGTGSYGYTF.

This clonotype came up a few times. This chain connects TRBV10-3 to TRBJ2-7, with 9 bases aligning to TRBD1. V shed 6 bases, J shed 3 bases, and the junction held 3 bases outside the gene matches. This CDR3 is 13 amino acids long. The germline V gene encodes CDR1 ENHRY and CDR2 SYGVKD. In DNA form, the CDR3 reads TGTGCCATCAGAGGGGGACAGGGCTACGAGCAGTACTTC. This encodes CAIRGGQGYEQYF.

This clonotype has more than one count but fewer than ten. The genes are TRBV28 and TRBJ1-5; perhaps TRBD1 as D (5 bases). The V gene's germline CDR1 is MDHEN and CDR2 SYDVKM. Deletions cut 6 bases from V and 5 bases from J, with 23 bases between. This CDR3 is built from 17 residues. The CDR3 sequence is CASSPDPRGEGYQPQHF. The CDR3 nucleotides are TGTGCCAGCAGCCCTGACCCCCGGGGTGAGGGGTATCAGCCCCAGCATTTT.

This chain connects TRBV20-1 to TRBJ2-5, with D perhaps TRBD2 (5 bases). V was pared by 0 bases and J by 3 bases, with 14 bases between. CDR1 is DFQATT, CDR2 SNEGSKA, per germline (reference sequence). This CDR3 has 15 amino acids. The DNA of the CDR3 is TGCAGTGCTAGAGATCCGACGGGGATCAAAGAGACCCAGTACTTC. This encodes CSARDPTGIKETQYF.

This chain joins TRBV28 and TRBJ2-7; TRBD2 aligns across 13 bases. Germline CDR1 and CDR2: MDHEN and SYDVKM. The V and J ends lost 4 bases and 0 bases, in that order; junction bases with no gene match: 9. This CDR3 is 18 amino acids long. The chain's CDR3 is CASSSPGLAGRNSYEQYF. Here the CDR3 DNA reads TGTGCCAGCAGTTCACCGGGACTAGCGGGGCGAAACTCCTACGAGCAGTACTTC.

This clonotype turned up a few times. The J gene is TRBJ2-3, the V gene TRBV10-3; D call uncertain. The V and J ends lost 2 bases and 6 bases respectively, with 6 bases between them. The CDR3 has 12 amino acids. From germline, CDR1 is ENHRY and CDR2 SYGVKD. The DNA for the CDR3 is TGTGCCATCAGTGAGGGGGTCGATACGCAGTATTTT. It codes for CAISEGVDTQYF.

The J gene is TRBJ2-3, the V gene TRBV27, with 9 bases matching TRBD2. Looked up from germline, CDR1 is MNHEY and CDR2 is SMNVEV (reference sequence). Germline trimming cut 6 bases from V and 5 bases from J; bases unmatched to any gene: 15. The CDR3 has 17 amino acids. The CDR3 spells CASRAFGRGGSRDTQYF. CDR3 sequence (DNA): TGTGCCAGCAGGGCCTTCGGGCGGGGGGGGTCCAGAGATACGCAGTATTTT.

The chain combines TRBV7-8 with TRBJ2-2, with D tentatively TRBD2 (6 bases). The V end lost 5 bases, the J end lost 4 bases, and 14 bases lay between the germline ends. The CDR3 totals 15 residues. Germline CDR1 SGHVS, CDR2 FQNEAQ. CDR3 sequence reads: CASSPRGPVTGELFF. CDR3 coding DNA: TGTGCCAGCAGCCCGCGGGGTCCCGTCACCGGGGAGCTGTTTTTT. Variable domain in full (rest from reference TRBV7-8 and TRBJ2-2): GAGVSQSPRYKVAKRGQDVALRCDPISGHVSLFWYQQALGQGPEFLTYFQNEAQLDKSGLPSDRFFAERPEGSVSTLKIQRTQQEDSAVYLCASSPRGPVTGELFFGEGSRLTVL.

This clonotype occurred a few times. V and J are TRBV28 and TRBJ1-5; 9 nucleotides agree with TRBD1. The V segment lost 4 bases and the J segment 2 bases; nucleotides outside the gene matches: 12. CDR1 and CDR2 from the germline V gene are MDHEN and SYDVKM. CDR3 length: 18 residues. The CDR3 spells CASSSARTGVTGNQPQHF. The DNA of the CDR3 is TGTGCCAGCAGTTCGGCCCGGACAGGGGTGACCGGCAATCAGCCCCAGCATTTT.

This clonotype has ten or more counts. This chain links TRBV28 with TRBJ1-1, with D unclear. Per germline, CDR1 MDHEN and CDR2 SYDVKM. V dropped 2 bases and J dropped 6 bases, with 13 bases sitting between them. The CDR3 extends over 14 amino acids. Here the CDR3 reads CASSLPGDGPEAFF. For the CDR3, the DNA is TGTGCCAGCAGTTTACCCGGCGACGGCCCTGAAGCTTTCTTT.

This clonotype was picked up many times. The rearrangement joins TRBV10-3 to TRBJ1-3; 10 bases match TRBD1. Unmatched junction bases numbered 3, after V lost 5 bases and J lost 2 bases. The length of the CDR3 is 15 residues. Germline loops: CDR1 ENHRY, CDR2 SYGVKD. Written as DNA, the CDR3 is TGTGCCATCAGTATAGGGACAGGGGCTGGAAACACCATATATTTT. Amino acids: CAISIGTGAGNTIYF.

V is TRBV27 and J is TRBJ1-1; D is undetermined. V lost 5 bases to trimming and J lost 2 bases, with 12 bases between them. CDR1 MNHEY and CDR2 SMNVEV come from the germline V gene (reference sequence). The CDR3 runs to 14 residues. This CDR3 is CASSTRPGNTEAFF. CDR3 nucleotide sequence: TGTGCCAGCAGTACACGCCCAGGTAACACTGAAGCTTTCTTT.

This clonotype showed up just a few times. V and J are TRBV7-8 and TRBJ2-5; a possible D gene is TRBD2 (6 bases). The V gene lost 7 bases and the J gene lost 5 bases, with 17 bases spanning the gap. Germline V gene lookup returns CDR1 SGHVS and CDR2 FQNEAQ. The CDR3 is made up of 14 amino acids. The CDR3 loop reads CASINLGGGETQYF. CDR3 nucleotides: TGTGCCAGCATTAATTTGGGGGGTGGGGAGACCCAGTACTTC.

V is TRBV11-2 and J is TRBJ2-7; D may be TRBD2 (6 bases). Trimming took 4 bases from V and 3 from J, leaving 13 bases between them. The CDR3 has 14 residues. Germline CDR1 and CDR2: SGHAT and FQNNGV. CDR3 sequence: CASSSPGLSYEQYF. CDR3 DNA: TGTGCCAGCAGCTCCCCGGGACTGAGCTACGAGCAGTACTTC.

J is TRBJ1-6 and V is TRBV4-3; D is unclear. Germline V gene data show CDR1 as LGHNA and CDR2 as YSLEER. The CDR3 covers 13 residues. Trimming took 4 bases from V and 7 from J, leaving 8 bases between them. CDR3 sequence: CASSRAVNSPLHF. In nucleotides, the CDR3 is TGCGCCAGCAGCCGGGCAGTAAATTCACCCCTCCACTTT.

This clonotype was detected ten times or more. This chain links TRBV7-8 with TRBJ2-1, with D perhaps matching TRBD2 (6 bases). The CDR3 has 14 amino acids. CDR1 SGHVS and CDR2 FQNEAQ come from the germline V gene. The V end lost 2 bases, the J end lost 7 bases, and 12 bases lay between the germline ends. The CDR3 DNA sequence: TGTGCCAGCAGCTTAACCCGGGAGACTAATGAGCAGTTCTTC. Protein product: CASSLTRETNEQFF.

The table lists this clonotype with a few counts. The chain links TRBV18 to TRBJ1-5; possibly TRBD1 for D (5 bases). Trimming shortened V by 3 bases and J by 2 bases, and 14 bases separated the two germline ends. CDR1 is KGHSH and CDR2 is LQKENI in the germline V gene. The CDR3 has 16 residues. This CDR3 reads CASSPYQGFGNQPQHF. In DNA form, the CDR3 reads TGTGCCAGCTCACCTTATCAGGGTTTCGGCAATCAGCCCCAGCATTTT.